A single sample gave rise to the 5 T cell receptor beta chains below, sequenced in a study of radiotherapy plus CTLA-4 blockade in lung cancer. Profiled with immunoSEQ multiplex PCR; TCRdb holds only in-frame clones, not every one. The sample includes more than 95,000 clones, 65% to 75% of them seen just once. The source material was peripheral blood, sampled from a patient treated with radiotherapy plus ipilimumab. All receptors come from a human donor with non-small cell lung cancer who had a partial response to radiotherapy plus ipilimumab. Some clones in this sample may be carry-over from other donors' samples.

The V call is TRBV28, the J call TRBJ1-6, with a weak D call TRBD1 (5 bases). Trimming pared 6 bases from V and 7 bases from J, leaving 19 bases between. The CDR3 covers 16 residues. Germline CDR1 MDHEN, CDR2 SYDVKM. CDR3 in DNA: TGTGCCAGCAGCTCCTGGGGACCCGGGGGGAATTCACCCCTCCACTTT. Translating it yields CASSSWGPGGNSPLHF.

V and J are TRBV28 and TRBJ1-2, with TRBD1 identical over 9 bases. V gave up 5 bases and J gave up 2 bases; unmatched junction bases: 18. The V gene's germline CDR1 is MDHEN and CDR2 SYDVKM. CDR3 length equals 19 residues. CDR3 region: CASSGLHRTGEGGNYGYTF. The CDR3, as DNA: TGTGCCAGCAGTGGTCTGCACCGGACAGGGGAAGGGGGGAACTATGGCTACACCTTC.

The rearrangement joins TRBV7-2 to TRBJ2-7, with D hard to call. This CDR3 has 14 residues. Deletions cut 5 bases from V and 3 bases from J, with 14 bases between. The germline V gene has CDR1 SGHTA and CDR2 FQGNSA. The CDR3 spells CASSLGPGNYEQYF. The CDR3 DNA is TGTGCCAGCAGCCTAGGGCCAGGTAACTACGAGCAGTACTTC.

This clone occurred a few times. The chain employs TRBV25-1 and TRBJ1-1, with D maybe TRBD1 (5 bases). This CDR3 has 13 residues. V lost 5 bases and J 8 bases, leaving 15 bases between the germline ends. CDR1 is MGHDK and CDR2 is SYGVNS in the germline V gene. CDR3 sequence (DNA): TGTGCCAGCAGTTCTCGTGGGGCGGTGGAAGCTTTCTTT. Translated: CASSSRGAVEAFF.

This sequence joins TRBV5-4 and TRBJ2-1, with D unresolved. This CDR3 has 15 residues. V was cut by 4 bases and J by 4 bases, with 15 bases left in between. Germline values: CDR1 SGHNT, CDR2 YYREEE (reference sequence). DNA of the CDR3: TGTGCCAGCAGCGCGAGCGTGGGTAGTTACAATGAGCAGTTCTTC. It yields the protein CASSASVGSYNEQFF.